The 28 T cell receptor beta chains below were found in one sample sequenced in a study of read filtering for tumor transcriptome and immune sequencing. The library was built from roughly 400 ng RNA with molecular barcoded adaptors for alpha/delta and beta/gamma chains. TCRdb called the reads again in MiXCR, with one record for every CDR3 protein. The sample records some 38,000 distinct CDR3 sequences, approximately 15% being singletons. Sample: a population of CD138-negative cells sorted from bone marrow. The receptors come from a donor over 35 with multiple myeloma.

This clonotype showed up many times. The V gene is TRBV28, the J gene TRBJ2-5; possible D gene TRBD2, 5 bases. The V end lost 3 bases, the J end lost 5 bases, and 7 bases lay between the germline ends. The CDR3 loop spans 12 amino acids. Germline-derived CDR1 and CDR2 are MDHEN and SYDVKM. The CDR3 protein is CASSFGKETQYF. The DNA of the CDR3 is TGTGCCAGCAGTTTCGGGAAGGAGACCCAGTACTTC.

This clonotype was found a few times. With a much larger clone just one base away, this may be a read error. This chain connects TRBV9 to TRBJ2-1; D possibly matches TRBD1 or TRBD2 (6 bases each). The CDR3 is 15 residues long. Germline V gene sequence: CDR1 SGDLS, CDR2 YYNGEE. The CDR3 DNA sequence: TGTGCCAGCAGCCCGAGGGGGGATTCCTGCAATGAGCAGTTCTTC. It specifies CASSPRGDSCNEQFF.

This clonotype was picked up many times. The CDR3 coding sequence is TGTGCCAGCAGCCTCAACCTGGGGTACGAGCAGTACTTC. It codes for CASSLNLGYEQYF. The rearrangement links TRBV14 to TRBJ2-7; D is ambiguous. Trimming pared 4 bases from V and 4 bases from J, leaving 11 bases between. The germline V gene has CDR1 SGHDN and CDR2 FVKESK. The CDR3 spans 13 residues.

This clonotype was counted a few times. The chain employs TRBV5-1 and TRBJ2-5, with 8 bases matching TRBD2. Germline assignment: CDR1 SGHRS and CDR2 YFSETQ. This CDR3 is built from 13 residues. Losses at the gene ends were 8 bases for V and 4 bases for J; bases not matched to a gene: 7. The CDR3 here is CASSAGVGETQYF. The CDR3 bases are TGCGCCAGTTCAGCGGGAGTCGGAGAGACCCAGTACTTC.

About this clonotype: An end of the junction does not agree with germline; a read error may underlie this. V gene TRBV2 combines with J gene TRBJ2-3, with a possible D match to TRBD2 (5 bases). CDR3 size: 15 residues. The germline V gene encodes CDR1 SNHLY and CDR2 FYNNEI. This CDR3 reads CASRRAFRVGDMQYF. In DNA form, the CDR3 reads TGTGCCAGCAGGAGGGCCTTTCGAGTCGGAGATATGCAGTATTTT.

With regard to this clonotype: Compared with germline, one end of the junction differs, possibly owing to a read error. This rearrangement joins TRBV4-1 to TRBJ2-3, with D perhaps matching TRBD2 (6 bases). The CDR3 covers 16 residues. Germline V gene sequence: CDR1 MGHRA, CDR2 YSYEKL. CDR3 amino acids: CASSQTGVAHTDTRYF. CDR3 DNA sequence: TGCGCCAGCAGCCAGACGGGGGTAGCCCACACAGATACGCGGTATTTT.

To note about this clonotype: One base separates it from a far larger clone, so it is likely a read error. Written as DNA, the CDR3 is TGTGCCAGCAGCCCAACTAGCAGGGTCGACGAGCAGTACTTC. Its translation: CASSPTSRVDEQYF. The chain carries TRBV7-8 and TRBJ2-7, with TRBD2 as a possible D gene (6 bases). The CDR3 runs to 14 residues. The germline CDR1 and CDR2 sequences are SGHVS and FQNEAQ. Trimming took off 5 bases at V and 5 bases at J, with 16 bases between the two ends.

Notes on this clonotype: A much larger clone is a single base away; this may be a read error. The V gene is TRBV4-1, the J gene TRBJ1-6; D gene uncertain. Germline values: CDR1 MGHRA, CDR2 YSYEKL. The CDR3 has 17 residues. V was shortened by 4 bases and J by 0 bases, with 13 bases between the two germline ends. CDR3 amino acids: CASSPDDPGSYNSPLHF. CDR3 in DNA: TGCGCCAGCAGCCCAGATGACCCTGGCTCCTATAATTCACCCCTCCACTTT.

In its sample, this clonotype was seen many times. The CDR3 region has the DNA TGTGCCAGCACCCTATGGGGGACAGGGTCCTACGAGCAGTACTTC. Its protein product is CASTLWGTGSYEQYF. This chain connects TRBV12-3 or TRBV12-4 to TRBJ2-7; 9 bases are shared with TRBD1. This CDR3 is 15 amino acids long. V dropped 7 bases and J dropped 1; count of bases not matched to a gene: 8.

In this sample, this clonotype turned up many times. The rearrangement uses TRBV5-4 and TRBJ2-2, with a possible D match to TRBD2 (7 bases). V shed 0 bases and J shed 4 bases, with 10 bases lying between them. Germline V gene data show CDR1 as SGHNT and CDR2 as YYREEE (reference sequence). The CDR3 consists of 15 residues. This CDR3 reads CASSLVGGLTGELFF. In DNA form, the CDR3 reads TGTGCCAGCAGCTTGGTCGGGGGGCTCACCGGGGAGCTGTTTTTT. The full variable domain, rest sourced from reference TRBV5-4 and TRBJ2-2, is ETGVTQSPTHLIKTRGQQVTLRCSSQSGHNTVSWYQQALGQGPQFIFQYYREEENGRGNFPPRFSGLQFPNYSSELNVNALELDDSALYLCASSLVGGLTGELFFGEGSRLTVL.

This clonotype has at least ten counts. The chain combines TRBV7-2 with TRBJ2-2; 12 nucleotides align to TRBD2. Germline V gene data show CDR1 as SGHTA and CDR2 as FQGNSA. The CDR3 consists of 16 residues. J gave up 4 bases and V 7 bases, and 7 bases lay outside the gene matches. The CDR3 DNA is TGTGCCAGCATCAAGACTAGCGGGAGCCCCACCGGGGAGCTGTTTTTT. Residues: CASIKTSGSPTGELFF.

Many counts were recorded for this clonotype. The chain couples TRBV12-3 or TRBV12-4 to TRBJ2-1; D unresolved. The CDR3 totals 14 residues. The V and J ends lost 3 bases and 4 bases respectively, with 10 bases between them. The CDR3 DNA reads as TGTGCCAGCAGTTTCGGTCGGGTATACAATGAGCAGTTCTTC. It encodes CASSFGRVYNEQFF.

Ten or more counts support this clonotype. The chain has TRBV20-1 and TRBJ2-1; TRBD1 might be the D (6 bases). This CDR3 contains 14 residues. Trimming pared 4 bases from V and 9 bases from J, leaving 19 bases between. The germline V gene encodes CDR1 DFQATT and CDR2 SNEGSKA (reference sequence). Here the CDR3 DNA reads TGCAGTGCTATACAGGGTTCTAGCCTTTCTGAGCAGTTCTTC. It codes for CSAIQGSSLSEQFF.

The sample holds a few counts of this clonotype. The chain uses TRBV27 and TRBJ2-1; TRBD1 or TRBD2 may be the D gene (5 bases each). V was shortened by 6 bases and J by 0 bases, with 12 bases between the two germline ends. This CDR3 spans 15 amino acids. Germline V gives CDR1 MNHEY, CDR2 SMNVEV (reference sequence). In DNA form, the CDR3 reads TGTGCCAGCAGACCAGGGAGCAGCTCCTACAATGAGCAGTTCTTC. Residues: CASRPGSSSYNEQFF.

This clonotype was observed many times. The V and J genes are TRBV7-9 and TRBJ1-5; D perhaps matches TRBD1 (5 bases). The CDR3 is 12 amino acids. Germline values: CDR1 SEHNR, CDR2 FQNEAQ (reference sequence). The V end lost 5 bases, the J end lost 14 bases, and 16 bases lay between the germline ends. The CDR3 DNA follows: TGTGCCAGCAGCCGAGGGACCGACCAGGAGCATTTT. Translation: CASSRGTDQEHF.

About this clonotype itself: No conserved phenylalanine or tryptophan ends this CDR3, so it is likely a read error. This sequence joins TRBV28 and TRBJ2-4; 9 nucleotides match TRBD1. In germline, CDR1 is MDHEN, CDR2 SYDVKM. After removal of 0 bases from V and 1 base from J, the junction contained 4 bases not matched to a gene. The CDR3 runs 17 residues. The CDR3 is CASSLWTGTGAKNIQYL. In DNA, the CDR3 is TGTGCCAGCAGTTTATGGACGGGGACAGGGGCCAAAAACATTCAGTACCTC.

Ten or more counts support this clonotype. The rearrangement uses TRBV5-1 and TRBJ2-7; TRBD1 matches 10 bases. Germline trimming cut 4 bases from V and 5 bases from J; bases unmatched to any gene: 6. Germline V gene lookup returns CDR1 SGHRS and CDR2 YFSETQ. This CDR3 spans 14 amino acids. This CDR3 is CASSPRGQGHEQYF. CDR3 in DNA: TGCGCCAGCAGCCCGCGGGGACAGGGGCACGAGCAGTACTTC.

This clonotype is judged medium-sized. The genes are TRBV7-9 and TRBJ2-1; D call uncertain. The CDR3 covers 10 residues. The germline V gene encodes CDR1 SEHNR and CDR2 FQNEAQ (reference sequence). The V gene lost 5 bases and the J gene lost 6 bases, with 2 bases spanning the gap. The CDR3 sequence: CASSRNEQFF. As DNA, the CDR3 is TGTGCCAGCAGCCGCAATGAGCAGTTCTTC.

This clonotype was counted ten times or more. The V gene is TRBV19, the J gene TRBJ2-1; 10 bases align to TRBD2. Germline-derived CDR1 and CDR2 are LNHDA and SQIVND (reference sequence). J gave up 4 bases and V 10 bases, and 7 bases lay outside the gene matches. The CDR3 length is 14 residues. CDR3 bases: TGTGCCACAAAGGAGCGGGGGGGTTACAATGAGCAGTTCTTC. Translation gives CATKERGGYNEQFF.

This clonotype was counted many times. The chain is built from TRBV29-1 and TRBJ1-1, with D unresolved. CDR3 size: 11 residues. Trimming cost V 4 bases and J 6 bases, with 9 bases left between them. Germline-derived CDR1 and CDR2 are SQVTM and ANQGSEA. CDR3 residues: CSVGSGAEAFF. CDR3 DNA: TGCAGCGTTGGAAGCGGGGCTGAAGCTTTCTTT.

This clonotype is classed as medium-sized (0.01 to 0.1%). This CDR3 reads CASTNIAGGYNEQFF. CDR3 nucleotides: TGTGCCAGTACTAACATAGCGGGGGGGTACAATGAGCAGTTCTTC. This chain links TRBV6-1 with TRBJ2-1, with 11 bases matching TRBD2. This CDR3 is built from 15 residues. Germline CDR1 reads MNHNS; CDR2 reads SASEGT. Germline trimming cut 9 bases from V and 4 bases from J; bases unmatched to any gene: 8.

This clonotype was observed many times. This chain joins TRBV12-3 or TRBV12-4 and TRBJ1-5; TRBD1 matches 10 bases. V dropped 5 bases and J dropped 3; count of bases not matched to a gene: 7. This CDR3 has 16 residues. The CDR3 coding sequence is TGTGCCAGCAGTCCCCGGGACAGGGGAATCAATCAGCCCCAGCATTTT. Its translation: CASSPRDRGINQPQHF.

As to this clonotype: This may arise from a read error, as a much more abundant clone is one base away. CDR3 protein: CSASTSDGQYF. The CDR3 nucleotides read TGCAGTGCTAGTACAAGTGACGGGCAGTACTTC. The chain recombines TRBV20-1 with TRBJ2-7; unclear D gene. Trimming removed 3 bases at V and 9 bases at J, with 12 bases between. CDR1 and CDR2 (germline): DFQATT, SNEGSKA (reference sequence). This CDR3 contains 11 residues.

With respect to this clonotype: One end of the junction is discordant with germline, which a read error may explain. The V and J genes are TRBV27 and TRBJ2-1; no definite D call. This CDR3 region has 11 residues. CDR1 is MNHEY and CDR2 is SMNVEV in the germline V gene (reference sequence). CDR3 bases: TGTGCCGGCAGAAAGAAGTATGAGCAGCTCTTC. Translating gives CAGRKKYEQLF.

The CDR3 loop reads CASRHPTRIRTF. The CDR3 DNA reads as TGTGCCAGTAGACACCCCACGAGGATTAGGACCTTC. The chain is built from TRBV2 and TRBJ1-2; no reliable D call. CDR3 size: 12 residues. The ends were cut back, 9 bases at V and 14 bases at J, with 22 bases in the middle. Germline V gene sequence: CDR1 SNHLY, CDR2 FYNNEI.

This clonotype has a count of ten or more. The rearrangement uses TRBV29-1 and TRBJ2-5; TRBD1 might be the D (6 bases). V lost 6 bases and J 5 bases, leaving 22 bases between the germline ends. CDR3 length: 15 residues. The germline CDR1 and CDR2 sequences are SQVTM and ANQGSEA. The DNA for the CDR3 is TGCAGCGTGCGTCCGGACAGCCGTAATAGGGAGACCCAGTACTTC. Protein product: CSVRPDSRNRETQYF.

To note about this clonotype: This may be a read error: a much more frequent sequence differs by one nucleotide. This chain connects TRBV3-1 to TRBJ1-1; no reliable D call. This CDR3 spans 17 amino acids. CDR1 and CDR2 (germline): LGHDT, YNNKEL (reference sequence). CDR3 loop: CASSQALERLMNTEALF. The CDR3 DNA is TGTGCCAGCAGCCAAGCGTTAGAGCGGCTCATGAACACTGAAGCTCTCTTT.

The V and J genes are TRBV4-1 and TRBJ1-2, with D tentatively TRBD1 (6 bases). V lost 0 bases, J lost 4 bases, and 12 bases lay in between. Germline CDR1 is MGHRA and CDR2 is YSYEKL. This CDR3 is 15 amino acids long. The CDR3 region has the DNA TGCGCCAGCAGCCAAGATAGGGGGAGTAGCTATGGCTACACCTTC. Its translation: CASSQDRGSSYGYTF.